One sample yielded the 3 T cell receptor beta chains listed below, sequenced in a study of blood T cell repertoires in COVID-19. The repertoire was sequenced with immunoSEQ multiplex PCR; TCRdb's copy has only in-frame clones and lacks some. The top ten hold approximately 2.4% of the sample, which has some 390,000 clones, approximately 87% seen once. Sequencing was done on a sample of peripheral blood. These receptors originate from a woman aged 55-69 years with COVID-19, enrolled during active disease.

The chain joins TRBV11-3 to TRBJ2-5; 7 bases fit TRBD2. This CDR3 is 13 amino acids long. CDR1 is SGHNT and CDR2 is YENEEA in the germline V gene. V gave up 5 bases and J gave up 5 bases; unmatched junction bases: 5. CDR3 coding DNA: TGTGCCAGCAGCCCGGGGGGATGGGAGACCCAGTACTTC. As protein: CASSPGGWETQYF.

This chain joins TRBV7-3 and TRBJ1-2; 11 bases line up with TRBD1. CDR1 and CDR2 (germline): SGHTA, FQGTGA. V shed 3 bases, J shed 3 bases, and the junction held 9 bases outside the gene matches. The CDR3 loop spans 17 amino acids. CDR3 loop: CASSFDRTGGAYYGYTF. The CDR3, as DNA: TGTGCCAGCAGCTTCGATAGGACAGGGGGCGCTTACTATGGCTACACCTTC.

The rearrangement links TRBV2 to TRBJ2-5; 9 bases fit TRBD2. The germline V gene encodes CDR1 SNHLY and CDR2 FYNNEI. Trimming cost V 7 bases and J 6 bases; bases outside gene matches: 6. The CDR3 length is 13 residues. CDR3 sequence (DNA): TGTGCCAGCATAGATAGCGGGGGAAAGACCCAGTACTTC. Residues: CASIDSGGKTQYF.